The subject of this entry is one T cell receptor (beta chain). Antigen: not known. The CDR3 consists of 16 residues. V gave up 4 bases and J gave up 4 bases, with 17 bases separating them. Germline V gene data show CDR1 as MNHEY and CDR2 as SMNVEV (reference sequence). The donors, nominally healthy at sampling, likely had unrecorded immune exposures. These data come from a study of cytomegalovirus exposure and HLA in healthy donors. Study-level points and caveats: Some public TCRs appeared in many individuals, while most sequences were rare. In an earlier analysis, most TCR beta V segments were productive about 87% or about 30% of the time. An analysis was carried out later, and it reportedly showed fewer N-insertions in an Asian-associated ancestry cluster than the approximately 700-donor mean.

PCR primers comprised 60 Vbeta and 13 Jbeta primers. The data were produced by immunoSEQ multiplex PCR, yet TCRdb's version contains in-frame clones alone and is incomplete. The sample includes over 100,000 clones, 60% to 85% of them seen just once. What was sequenced was PBMCs. The chain links TRBV27 to TRBJ1-5; the D gene is possibly TRBD1 (6 bases). This TCR came from a female donor in good health and CMV-seronegative. This chain's CDR3 is CASSSSPRGANQPQHF. The CDR3 DNA sequence: TGTGCCAGCAGTTCATCCCCGCGGGGGGCTAATCAGCCCCAGCATTTT.